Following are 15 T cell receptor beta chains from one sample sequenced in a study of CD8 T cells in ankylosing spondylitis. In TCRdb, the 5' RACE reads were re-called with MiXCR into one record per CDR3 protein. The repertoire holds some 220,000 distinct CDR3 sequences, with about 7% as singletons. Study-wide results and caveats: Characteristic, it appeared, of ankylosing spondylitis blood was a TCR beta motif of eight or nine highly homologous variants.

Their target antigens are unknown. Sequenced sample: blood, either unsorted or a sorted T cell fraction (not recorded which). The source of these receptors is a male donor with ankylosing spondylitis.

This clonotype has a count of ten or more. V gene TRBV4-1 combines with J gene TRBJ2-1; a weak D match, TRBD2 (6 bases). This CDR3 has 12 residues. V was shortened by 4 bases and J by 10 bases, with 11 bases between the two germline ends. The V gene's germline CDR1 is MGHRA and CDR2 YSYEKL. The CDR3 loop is CASSPGTREQFF. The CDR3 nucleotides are TGCGCCAGCAGCCCGGGGACTCGGGAGCAGTTCTTC.

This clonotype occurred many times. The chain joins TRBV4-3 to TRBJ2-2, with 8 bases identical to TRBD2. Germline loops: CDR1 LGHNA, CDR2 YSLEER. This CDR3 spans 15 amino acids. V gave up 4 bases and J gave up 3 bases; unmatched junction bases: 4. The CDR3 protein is CASSRGTRDTGELFF. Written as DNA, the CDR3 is TGCGCCAGCAGCCGAGGGACTAGAGACACCGGGGAGCTGTTTTTT.

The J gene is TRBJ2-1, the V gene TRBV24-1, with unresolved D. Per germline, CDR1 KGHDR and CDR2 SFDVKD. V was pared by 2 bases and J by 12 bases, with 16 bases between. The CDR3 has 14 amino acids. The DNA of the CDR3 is TGTGCCACCAGTGATTCTCTAAAAGGAGAAGGGCAGTTCTTC. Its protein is CATSDSLKGEGQFF.

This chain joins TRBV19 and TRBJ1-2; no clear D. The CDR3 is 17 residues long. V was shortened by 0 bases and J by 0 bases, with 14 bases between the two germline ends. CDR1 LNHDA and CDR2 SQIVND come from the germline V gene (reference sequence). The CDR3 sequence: CASSIDGEYGANYGYTF. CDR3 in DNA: TGTGCCAGTAGTATAGATGGGGAGTACGGAGCTAACTATGGCTACACCTTC.

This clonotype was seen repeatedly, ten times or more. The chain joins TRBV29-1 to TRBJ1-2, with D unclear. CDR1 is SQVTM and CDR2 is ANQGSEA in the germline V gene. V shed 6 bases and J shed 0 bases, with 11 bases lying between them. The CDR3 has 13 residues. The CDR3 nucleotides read TGCAGCGTCTGGACGGGAACTAACTATGGCTACACCTTC. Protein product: CSVWTGTNYGYTF.

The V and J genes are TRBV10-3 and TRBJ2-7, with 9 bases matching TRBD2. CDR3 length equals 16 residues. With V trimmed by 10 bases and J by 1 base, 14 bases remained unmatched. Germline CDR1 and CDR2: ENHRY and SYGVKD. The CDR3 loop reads CASRILTSGVSYEQYF. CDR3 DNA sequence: TGTGCCAGCAGGATCCTGACTAGCGGTGTATCCTACGAGCAGTACTTC.

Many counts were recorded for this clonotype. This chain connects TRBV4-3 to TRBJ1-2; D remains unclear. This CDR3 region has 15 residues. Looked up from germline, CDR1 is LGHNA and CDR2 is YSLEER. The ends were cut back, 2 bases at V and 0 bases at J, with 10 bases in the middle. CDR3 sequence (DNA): TGCGCCAGCAGCCAATACCGGGTAGCTAACTATGGCTACACCTTC. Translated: CASSQYRVANYGYTF.

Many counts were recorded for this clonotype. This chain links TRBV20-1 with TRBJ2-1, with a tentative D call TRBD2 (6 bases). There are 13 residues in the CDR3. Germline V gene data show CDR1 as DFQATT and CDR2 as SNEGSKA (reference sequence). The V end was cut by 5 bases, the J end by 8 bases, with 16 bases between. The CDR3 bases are TGCAGTGCTCGTGGGGGGATGAGGGATGAGCAGTTCTTC. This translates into CSARGGMRDEQFF.

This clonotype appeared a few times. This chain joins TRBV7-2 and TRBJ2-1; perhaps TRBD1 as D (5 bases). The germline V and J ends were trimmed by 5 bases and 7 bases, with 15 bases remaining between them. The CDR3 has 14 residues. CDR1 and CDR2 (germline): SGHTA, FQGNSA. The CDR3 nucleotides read TGTGCCAGCAGCCACGGACAACTTCGGAATGAGCAGTTCTTC. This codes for CASSHGQLRNEQFF.

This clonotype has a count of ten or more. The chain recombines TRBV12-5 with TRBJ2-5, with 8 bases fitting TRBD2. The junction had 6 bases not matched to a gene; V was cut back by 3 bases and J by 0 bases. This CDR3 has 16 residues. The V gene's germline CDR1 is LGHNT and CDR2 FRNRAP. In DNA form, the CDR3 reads TGTGCTAGTGGTTTAGGTCGGGGGGGTTACCAAGAGACCCAGTACTTC. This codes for CASGLGRGGYQETQYF.

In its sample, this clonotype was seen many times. Here the CDR3 DNA reads TGCGCCAGCAAGTCAGGACGTACCGGGACTGAAAAACTGTTTTTT. Its protein is CASKSGRTGTEKLFF. The chain employs TRBV5-1 and TRBJ1-4; tentative D call: TRBD1 (5 bases). This CDR3 is 15 amino acids long. V shed 6 bases and J shed 7 bases, with 19 bases lying between them. Germline V gene sequence: CDR1 SGHRS, CDR2 YFSETQ.

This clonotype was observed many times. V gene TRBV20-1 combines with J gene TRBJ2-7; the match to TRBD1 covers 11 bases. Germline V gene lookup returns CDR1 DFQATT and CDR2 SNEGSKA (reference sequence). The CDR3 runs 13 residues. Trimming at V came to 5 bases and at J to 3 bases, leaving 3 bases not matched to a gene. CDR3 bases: TGCAGTGCTCCCGGGACAGGGGGCTACGAGCAGTACTTC. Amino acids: CSAPGTGGYEQYF.

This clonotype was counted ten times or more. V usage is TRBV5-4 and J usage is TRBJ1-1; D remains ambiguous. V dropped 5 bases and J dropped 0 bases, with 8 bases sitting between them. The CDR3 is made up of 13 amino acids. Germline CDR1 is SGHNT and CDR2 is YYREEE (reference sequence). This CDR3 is CASRGSMNTEAFF. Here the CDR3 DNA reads TGTGCCAGCAGGGGCAGCATGAACACTGAAGCTTTCTTT.

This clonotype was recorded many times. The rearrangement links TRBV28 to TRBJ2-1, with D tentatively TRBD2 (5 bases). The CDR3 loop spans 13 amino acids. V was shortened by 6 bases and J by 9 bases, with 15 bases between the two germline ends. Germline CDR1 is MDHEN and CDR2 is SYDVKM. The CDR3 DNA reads TGTGCCAGCAGCCCAGAGTGGAGCGGTGAGCAGTTCTTC. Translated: CASSPEWSGEQFF.

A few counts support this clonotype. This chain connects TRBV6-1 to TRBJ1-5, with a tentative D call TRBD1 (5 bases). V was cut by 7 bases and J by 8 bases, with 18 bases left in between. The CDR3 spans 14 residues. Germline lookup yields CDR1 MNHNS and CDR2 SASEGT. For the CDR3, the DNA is TGTGCCAGCACCTTAAGGCCGGGCAGGGAGCCCCAGCATTTT. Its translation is CASTLRPGREPQHF.